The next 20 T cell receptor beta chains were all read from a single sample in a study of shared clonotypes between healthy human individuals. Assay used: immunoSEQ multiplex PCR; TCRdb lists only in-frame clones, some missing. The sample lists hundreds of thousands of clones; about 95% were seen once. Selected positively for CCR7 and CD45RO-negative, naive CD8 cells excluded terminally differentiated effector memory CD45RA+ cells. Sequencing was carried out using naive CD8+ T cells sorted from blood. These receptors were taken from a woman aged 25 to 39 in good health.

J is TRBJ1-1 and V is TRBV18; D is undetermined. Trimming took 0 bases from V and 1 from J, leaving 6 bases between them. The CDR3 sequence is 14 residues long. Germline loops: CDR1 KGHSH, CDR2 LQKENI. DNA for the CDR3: TGTGCCAGCTCACCACCTGTCGGGAACACTGAAGCTTTCTTT. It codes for CASSPPVGNTEAFF.

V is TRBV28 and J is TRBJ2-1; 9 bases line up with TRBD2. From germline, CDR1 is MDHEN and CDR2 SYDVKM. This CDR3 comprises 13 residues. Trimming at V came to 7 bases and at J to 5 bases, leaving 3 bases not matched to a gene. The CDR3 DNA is TGTGCCAGCATGGGACTAGCCGACAATGAGCAGTTCTTC. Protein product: CASMGLADNEQFF.

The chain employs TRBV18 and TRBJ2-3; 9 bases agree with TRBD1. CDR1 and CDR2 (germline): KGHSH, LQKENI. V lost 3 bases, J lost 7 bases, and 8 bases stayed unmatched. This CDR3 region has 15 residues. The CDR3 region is CASSPRDRVTNTQYF. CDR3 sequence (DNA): TGTGCCAGCTCACCCCGGGACAGGGTCACGAATACGCAGTATTTT.

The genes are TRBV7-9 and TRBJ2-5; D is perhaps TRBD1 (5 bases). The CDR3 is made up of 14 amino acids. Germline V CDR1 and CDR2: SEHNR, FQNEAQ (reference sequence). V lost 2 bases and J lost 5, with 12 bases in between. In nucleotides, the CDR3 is TGTGCCAGCAGCTTATTGGGGCCCCGGGAGACCCAGTACTTC. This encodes CASSLLGPRETQYF.

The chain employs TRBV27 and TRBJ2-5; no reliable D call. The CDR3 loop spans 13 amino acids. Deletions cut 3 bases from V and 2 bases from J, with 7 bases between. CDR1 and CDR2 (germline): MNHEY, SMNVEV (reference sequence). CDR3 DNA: TGTGCCAGCAGTTTGGCTGCGCAAGAGACCCAGTACTTC. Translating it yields CASSLAAQETQYF.

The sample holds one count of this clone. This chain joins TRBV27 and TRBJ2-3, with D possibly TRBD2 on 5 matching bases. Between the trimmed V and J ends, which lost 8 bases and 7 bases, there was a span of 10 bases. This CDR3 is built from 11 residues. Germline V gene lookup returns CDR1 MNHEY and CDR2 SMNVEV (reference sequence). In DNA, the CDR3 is TGTGCCAGCTCTCGGGGTTATACGCAGTATTTT. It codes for CASSRGYTQYF.

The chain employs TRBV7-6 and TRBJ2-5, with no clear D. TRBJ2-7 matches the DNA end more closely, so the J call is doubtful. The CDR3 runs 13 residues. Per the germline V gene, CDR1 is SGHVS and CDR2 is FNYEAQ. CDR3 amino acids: CASSFELLGEQYF. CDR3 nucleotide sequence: TGTGCCAGCAGCTTTGAGCTCCTGGGCGAGCAGTACTTC.

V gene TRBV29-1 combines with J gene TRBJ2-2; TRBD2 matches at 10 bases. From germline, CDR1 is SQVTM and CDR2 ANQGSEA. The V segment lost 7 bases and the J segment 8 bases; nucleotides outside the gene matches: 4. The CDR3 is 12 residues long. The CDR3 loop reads CSAAGGAGELFF. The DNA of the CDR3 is TGCAGCGCAGCGGGAGGGGCGGGGGAGCTGTTTTTT.

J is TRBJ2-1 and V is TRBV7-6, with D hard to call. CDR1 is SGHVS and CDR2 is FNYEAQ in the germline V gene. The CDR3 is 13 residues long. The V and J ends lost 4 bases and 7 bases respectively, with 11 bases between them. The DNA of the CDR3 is TGTGCCAGCAGCTCACTGAAGACTAATGAGCAGTTCTTC. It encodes CASSSLKTNEQFF.

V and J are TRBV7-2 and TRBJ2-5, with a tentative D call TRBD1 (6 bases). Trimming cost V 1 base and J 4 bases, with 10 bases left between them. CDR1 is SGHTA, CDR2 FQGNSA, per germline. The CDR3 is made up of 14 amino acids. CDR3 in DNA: TGTGCCAGCAGCTTAGTAGGGGGTGGAGAGACCCAGTACTTC. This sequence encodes CASSLVGGGETQYF.

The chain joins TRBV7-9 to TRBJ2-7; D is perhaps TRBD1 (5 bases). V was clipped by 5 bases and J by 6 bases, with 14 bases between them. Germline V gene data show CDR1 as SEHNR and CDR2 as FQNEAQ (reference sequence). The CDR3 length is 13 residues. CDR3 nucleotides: TGTGCCAGCAGCGTACCAGGGTTACGCGAGCAGTACTTC. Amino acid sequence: CASSVPGLREQYF.

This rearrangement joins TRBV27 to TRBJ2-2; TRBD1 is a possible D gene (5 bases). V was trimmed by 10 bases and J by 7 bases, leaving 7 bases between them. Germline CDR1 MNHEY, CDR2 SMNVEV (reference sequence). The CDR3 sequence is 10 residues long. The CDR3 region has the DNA TGTGCCACGCAGGGCGGGGAGCTGTTTTTT. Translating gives CATQGGELFF.

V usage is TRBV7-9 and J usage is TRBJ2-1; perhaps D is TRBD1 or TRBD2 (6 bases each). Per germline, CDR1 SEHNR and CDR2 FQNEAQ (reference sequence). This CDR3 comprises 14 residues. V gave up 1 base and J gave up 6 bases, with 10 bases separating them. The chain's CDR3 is CASSLEGGFNEQFF. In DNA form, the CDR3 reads TGTGCCAGCAGCTTAGAGGGGGGTTTCAATGAGCAGTTCTTC. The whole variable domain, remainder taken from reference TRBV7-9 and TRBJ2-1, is DTGVSQNPRHKITKRGQNVTFRCDPISEHNRLYWYRQTLGQGPEFLTYFQNEAQLEKSRLLSDRFSAERPKGSFSTLEIQRTEQGDSAMYLCASSLEGGFNEQFFGPGTRLTVL.

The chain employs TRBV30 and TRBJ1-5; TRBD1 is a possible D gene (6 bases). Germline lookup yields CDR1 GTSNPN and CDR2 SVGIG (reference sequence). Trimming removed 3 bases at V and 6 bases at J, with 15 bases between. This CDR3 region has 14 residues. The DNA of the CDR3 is TGTGCCTGGAGCCCTACAGGGAGCCTTCAGCCCCAGCATTTT. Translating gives CAWSPTGSLQPQHF.

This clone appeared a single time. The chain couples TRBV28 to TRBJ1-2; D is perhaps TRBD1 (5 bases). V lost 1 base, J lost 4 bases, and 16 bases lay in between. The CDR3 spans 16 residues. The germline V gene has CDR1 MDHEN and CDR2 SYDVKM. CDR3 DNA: TGTGCCAGCAGTTTATTTGGGCGCCAGGGAAGCTATGGCTACACCTTC. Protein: CASSLFGRQGSYGYTF.

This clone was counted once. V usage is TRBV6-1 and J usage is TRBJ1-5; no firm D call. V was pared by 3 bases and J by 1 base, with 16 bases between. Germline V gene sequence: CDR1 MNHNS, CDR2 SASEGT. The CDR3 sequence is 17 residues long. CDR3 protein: CASSDPLRLVSNQPQHF. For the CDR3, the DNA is TGTGCCAGCAGTGACCCCCTCCGGTTAGTCAGCAATCAGCCCCAGCATTTT.

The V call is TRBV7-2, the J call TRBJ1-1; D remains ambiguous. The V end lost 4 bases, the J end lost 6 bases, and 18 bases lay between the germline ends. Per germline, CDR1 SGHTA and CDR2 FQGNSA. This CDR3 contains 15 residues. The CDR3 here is CASSSSRTALPEAFF. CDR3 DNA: TGTGCCAGCAGCTCGTCACGGACGGCGCTTCCTGAAGCTTTCTTT.

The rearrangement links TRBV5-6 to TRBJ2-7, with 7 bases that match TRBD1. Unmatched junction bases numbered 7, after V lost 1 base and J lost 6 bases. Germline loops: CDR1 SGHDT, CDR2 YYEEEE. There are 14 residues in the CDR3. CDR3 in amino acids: CASSLTTGLVEQYF. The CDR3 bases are TGTGCCAGCAGCTTGACGACAGGGTTGGTCGAGCAGTACTTC. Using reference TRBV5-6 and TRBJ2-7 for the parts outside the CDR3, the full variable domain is DAGVTQSPTHLIKTRGQQVTLRCSPKSGHDTVSWYQQALGQGPQFIFQYYEEEERQRGNFPDRFSGHQFPNYSSELNVNALLLGDSALYLCASSLTTGLVEQYFGPGTRLTVT.

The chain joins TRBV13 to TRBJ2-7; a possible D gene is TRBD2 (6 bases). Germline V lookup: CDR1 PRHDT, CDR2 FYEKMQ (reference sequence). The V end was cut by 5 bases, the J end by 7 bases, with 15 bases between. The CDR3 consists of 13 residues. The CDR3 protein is CASSPPDYPEQYF. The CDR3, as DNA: TGTGCCAGCAGCCCACCGGACTACCCAGAGCAGTACTTC.

The chain's CDR3 is CASSFRSGLASYEQYF. The CDR3, as DNA: TGTGCCAGCAGCTTTCGCTCGGGACTAGCTTCCTACGAGCAGTACTTC. This sequence joins TRBV7-8 and TRBJ2-7; 9 nucleotides match TRBD2. The CDR3 has 16 amino acids. CDR1 and CDR2 (germline): SGHVS, FQNEAQ. J was trimmed by 1 base and V by 3 bases; bases with no gene match: 7.